This entry lists 22 T cell receptor beta chains sequenced from one sample in a study of blood T cell repertoires in COVID-19. The data were produced by immunoSEQ multiplex PCR, yet TCRdb's version contains in-frame clones alone and is incomplete. The sample holds roughly 100,000 clones, 70% to 90% seen once. Sequenced: peripheral blood. Receptors were obtained from a man aged 50 or older in a cohort sampled during active COVID-19.

This chain uses TRBV3-1 (or the pseudogene TRBV3-2) with TRBJ2-3, with 9 bases fitting TRBD1. The germline gives CDR1 LGHDT, CDR2 YNNKEL (reference sequence). V lost 0 bases to trimming and J lost 0 bases; unmatched junction nucleotides: 13. CDR3 size: 20 residues. DNA of the CDR3: TGTGCCAGCAGCCAAGAAGGCCCTAAACTACAGGGGGCTAGCACAGATACGCAGTATTTT. Residues: CASSQEGPKLQGASTDTQYF.

This chain links TRBV11-2 with TRBJ1-4; TRBD1 agrees at 7 bases. CDR1 and CDR2 from the germline V gene are SGHAT and FQNNGV. This CDR3 is 15 amino acids long. J gave up 5 bases and V 1 base, and 4 bases lay outside the gene matches. CDR3 in DNA: TGTGCCAGCAGCTTAGTGGGGACAGACAATGAAAAACTGTTTTTT. It codes for CASSLVGTDNEKLFF.

This clone appeared once. This chain joins TRBV2 and TRBJ2-5; 8 bases are a match to TRBD1. Trimming cost V 4 bases and J 4 bases; bases outside gene matches: 2. Germline CDR1 is SNHLY and CDR2 is FYNNEI. This CDR3 region has 13 residues. The CDR3 spells CASSGRGLETQYF. The CDR3 region has the DNA TGTGCCAGCAGTGGCAGGGGGCTAGAGACCCAGTACTTC. The complete variable domain, with remaining parts taken from reference TRBV2 and TRBJ2-5, reads EPEVTQTPSHQVTQMGQEVILRCVPISNHLYFYWYRQILGQKVEFLVSFYNNEISEKSEIFDDQFSVERPDGSNFTLKIRSTKLEDSAMYFCASSGRGLETQYFGPGTRLLVL.

The V gene is TRBV5-6, the J gene TRBJ2-5; 7 nucleotides match TRBD1. J was trimmed by 5 bases and V by 4 bases; bases with no gene match: 8. The CDR3 extends over 14 amino acids. In germline, CDR1 is SGHDT, CDR2 YYEEEE. CDR3 in DNA: TGTGCCAGCAGCCCCAGGGACAGCATGGAGACCCAGTACTTC. Its protein product is CASSPRDSMETQYF.

The chain uses TRBV19 and TRBJ1-6; no clear D gene. V was trimmed by 3 bases and J by 0 bases, leaving 9 bases between them. Per the germline V gene, CDR1 is LNHDA and CDR2 is SQIVND (reference sequence). The CDR3 runs 16 residues. CDR3 in DNA: TGTGCCAGTAGTATCGACACCAGCTCCTATAATTCACCCCTCCACTTT. It codes for CASSIDTSSYNSPLHF.

The chain has TRBV19 and TRBJ2-2; D gene uncertain. V was trimmed by 7 bases and J by 5 bases, leaving 17 bases between them. Germline CDR1 is LNHDA and CDR2 is SQIVND (reference sequence). This CDR3 contains 15 residues. The CDR3 nucleotides read TGTGCCAGTAAAAAAAGCGTAGGTTCGACCGGGGAGCTGTTTTTT. Its translation is CASKKSVGSTGELFF.

The chain combines TRBV9 with TRBJ1-1; D unresolved. Trimming took 4 bases from V and 7 from J, leaving 5 bases between them. Germline values: CDR1 SGDLS, CDR2 YYNGEE. The CDR3 runs to 10 residues. CDR3 sequence: CASSSVEAFF. The DNA for the CDR3 is TGTGCCAGCAGCTCCGTTGAAGCTTTCTTT.

This chain connects TRBV7-2 to TRBJ2-1, with 10 bases lining up with TRBD2. The CDR3 runs to 16 residues. V lost 3 bases and J lost 5; bases outside the gene matches: 7. Germline V gene sequence: CDR1 SGHTA, CDR2 FQGNSA. Here the CDR3 reads CASSFKRGGQDNEQFF. As DNA, the CDR3 is TGTGCCAGCAGCTTTAAGCGGGGGGGCCAGGACAATGAGCAGTTCTTC.

The V and J genes are TRBV2 and TRBJ1-3; D remains unclear. The V end lost 7 bases, the J end lost 3 bases, and 10 bases lay between the germline ends. CDR1 is SNHLY and CDR2 is FYNNEI in the germline V gene. The CDR3 sequence is 13 residues long. CDR3 loop: CASMEVRGNTIYF. The CDR3 DNA sequence: TGTGCCAGCATGGAGGTCCGTGGAAACACCATATATTTT.

The rearrangement uses TRBV11-2 and TRBJ2-2, with D possibly matching TRBD1 (5 bases). The germline CDR1 and CDR2 sequences are SGHAT and FQNNGV. CDR3 length equals 15 residues. V was trimmed by 6 bases and J by 1 base, leaving 12 bases between them. The CDR3 is CASSPREVNTGELFF. The CDR3 DNA is TGTGCCAGCAGTCCCAGGGAAGTGAACACCGGGGAGCTGTTTTTT.

The chain's CDR3 is CASSPRDSDSGNTIYF. The CDR3 DNA sequence: TGCGCCAGCAGCCCCAGGGACAGCGATTCTGGAAACACCATATATTTT. The V and J genes are TRBV5-1 and TRBJ1-3, with 7 bases identical to TRBD1. This CDR3 contains 16 residues. CDR1 is SGHRS and CDR2 is YFSETQ in the germline V gene. The V and J ends lost 4 bases and 1 base, in that order; junction bases with no gene match: 8.

The chain links TRBV29-1 to TRBJ2-7; possibly TRBD1 for D (6 bases). V lost 7 bases, J lost 5 bases, and 18 bases lay in between. The length of the CDR3 is 13 residues. CDR1 is SQVTM, CDR2 ANQGSEA, per germline. For the CDR3, the DNA is TGCAGCGCCACACAGGGAAAGAAAAACGAGCAGTACGTC. This sequence encodes CSATQGKKNEQYV.

The gene calls are TRBV19 and TRBJ2-5, with 8 bases that match TRBD2. This CDR3 is built from 16 residues. The germline CDR1 and CDR2 sequences are LNHDA and SQIVND (reference sequence). V was clipped by 1 base and J by 5 bases; unmatched bases: 9. This chain's CDR3 is CASSIGSGGPEETQYF. For the CDR3, the DNA is TGTGCCAGTAGTATAGGGTCGGGGGGGCCGGAGGAGACCCAGTACTTC.

The rearrangement links TRBV6-1 to TRBJ2-5, with 7 bases matching TRBD2. Unmatched junction bases numbered 6, after V lost 3 bases and J lost 5 bases. This CDR3 has 14 residues. Looked up from germline, CDR1 is MNHNS and CDR2 is SASEGT. The CDR3 DNA is TGTGCCAGCAGTGATAACGGGGGGTATGAGACCCAGTACTTC. Amino acids: CASSDNGGYETQYF.

The V and J genes are TRBV4-2 and TRBJ2-5, with 7 bases lining up with TRBD2. Trimming cost V 4 bases and J 3 bases; bases outside gene matches: 5. Germline V gene lookup returns CDR1 LGHNA and CDR2 YNFKEQ. The CDR3 totals 14 residues. CDR3 region: CASSRDYRKETQYF. In DNA form, the CDR3 reads TGTGCCAGCAGCCGGGACTACCGGAAAGAGACCCAGTACTTC.

This chain joins TRBV18 and TRBJ2-7, with 7 bases identical to TRBD2. CDR3 length: 13 residues. The germline V gene encodes CDR1 KGHSH and CDR2 LQKENI. The V gene end was trimmed by 1 base and the J gene end by 6 bases; junction bases not matched to a gene: 3. This CDR3 reads CASSPHPGGEQYV. Here the CDR3 DNA reads TGTGCCAGCTCACCACATCCGGGAGGCGAGCAGTACGTC.

The genes are TRBV6-6 and TRBJ2-3; 9 positions agree with TRBD1. The V segment lost 5 bases and the J segment 4 bases; nucleotides outside the gene matches: 7. The germline CDR1 and CDR2 sequences are MNHNY and SVGAGI (reference sequence). The CDR3 totals 15 residues. The CDR3 nucleotides are TGTGCCAGCAGTAACCGGGACAGGGTCCCAGATACGCAGTATTTT. It is translated as CASSNRDRVPDTQYF.

This rearrangement joins TRBV14 to TRBJ2-4; D is possibly TRBD2 (5 bases). Looked up from germline, CDR1 is SGHDN and CDR2 is FVKESK. CDR3 length equals 14 residues. Trimming removed 5 bases from V and 5 bases from J, with 13 bases in between. The CDR3 DNA reads as TGTGCCAGCAGCGGGAGTGGCAGGCAAAACATTCAGTACTTC. As protein: CASSGSGRQNIQYF.

The rearrangement joins TRBV27 to TRBJ1-6; D remains unclear. The germline CDR1 and CDR2 sequences are MNHEY and SMNVEV (reference sequence). CDR3 length equals 16 residues. V lost 7 bases to trimming and J lost 4 bases, with 17 bases between them. CDR3 in amino acids: CASIHEGPVYNSPLHF. The CDR3 region has the DNA TGTGCCAGCATCCACGAGGGCCCTGTATATAATTCACCCCTCCACTTT.

The rearrangement links TRBV29-1 to TRBJ1-2, with a possible D match to TRBD1 (6 bases). The CDR3 runs 14 residues. V shed 5 bases and J shed 5 bases, with 18 bases lying between them. Germline V lookup: CDR1 SQVTM, CDR2 ANQGSEA. Here the CDR3 DNA reads TGCAGCGTTCTCCCCACACAGGGTGGGTATGGCTACACCTTC. Translating it yields CSVLPTQGGYGYTF.

The V gene is TRBV5-8, the J gene TRBJ1-5; unclear D gene. In germline, CDR1 is SGHTS, CDR2 YDEGEE. CDR3 size: 15 residues. V gave up 5 bases and J gave up 3 bases, with 15 bases separating them. The CDR3 here is CASRTRRMNNQPQHF. The CDR3 region has the DNA TGTGCCAGCAGGACCAGGCGCATGAACAATCAGCCCCAGCATTTT.

In this sample, this clone turned up once. The CDR3 loop reads CASSPSGTQETQYF. Written as DNA, the CDR3 is TGCGCCAGCAGCCCATCCGGGACACAAGAGACCCAGTACTTC. V usage is TRBV5-1 and J usage is TRBJ2-5; the D gene is possibly TRBD1 (6 bases). Trimming stripped 4 bases from V and 2 bases from J, with 12 bases between. CDR3 length: 14 residues. Looked up from germline, CDR1 is SGHRS and CDR2 is YFSETQ.